Each of the 11 T cell receptor beta chains below was sequenced from the same sample in a study of blood T cell repertoires in COVID-19. Assay: immunoSEQ multiplex PCR; the TCRdb copy retains only in-frame clones and omits some. The profile shows over 90,000 clones, about 89% of them singletons. Material for sequencing was peripheral blood. The receptors here all came from a woman aged 70 to 79 with acute or convalescent COVID-19.

Worth noting for this clone: Additional DNA sequences in this sample encode the identical CDR3. V is TRBV6-1 and J is TRBJ2-7; 12 bases match TRBD1. Germline values: CDR1 MNHNS, CDR2 SASEGT. Losses at the gene ends were 4 bases for V and 3 bases for J; bases not matched to a gene: 10. The CDR3 is made up of 17 amino acids. CDR3 nucleotides: TGTGCCAGCAGTGGAGGGACAGGGGGCTTCCCCTTCTACGAGCAGTACGTC. Translating gives CASSGGTGGFPFYEQYV.

This sequence joins TRBV28 and TRBJ2-3, with a possible D match to TRBD2 (6 bases). The CDR3 has 14 residues. In germline, CDR1 is MDHEN, CDR2 SYDVKM. Trimming left V 6 bases short and J 1 base short, with 11 bases between. The CDR3 DNA reads as TGTGCCAGCAGCCAGGGACTTCGCACAGATACGCAGTATTTT. Residues: CASSQGLRTDTQYF.

The chain carries TRBV7-9 and TRBJ2-4; 8 nucleotides agree with TRBD1. The CDR3 consists of 16 residues. The V and J ends lost 1 base and 2 bases, in that order; junction bases with no gene match: 4. Germline CDR1 SEHNR, CDR2 FQNEAQ (reference sequence). CDR3 residues: CASSLGGQGTKNIQYF. In DNA, the CDR3 is TGTGCCAGCAGCTTAGGCGGACAGGGAACCAAAAACATTCAGTACTTC.

The J gene is TRBJ1-2, the V gene TRBV5-1; D is unclear. V lost 4 bases to trimming and J lost 10 bases, with 17 bases between them. CDR1 SGHRS and CDR2 YFSETQ come from the germline V gene. This CDR3 has 13 amino acids. The CDR3 here is CASSADVGSAYTF. The CDR3 nucleotides are TGCGCCAGCAGCGCGGACGTAGGGAGCGCCTACACCTTC.

The J gene is TRBJ1-3, the V gene TRBV11-2; 7 bases match TRBD1. This CDR3 spans 14 amino acids. V lost 5 bases, J lost 4 bases, and 5 bases stayed unmatched. Per germline, CDR1 SGHAT and CDR2 FQNNGV. CDR3 sequence (DNA): TGTGCCAGCAGCGCAGGGGGGCAAGGAAACACCATATATTTT. It yields the protein CASSAGGQGNTIYF.

The V call is TRBV6-5, the J call TRBJ1-4, with a weak D call TRBD1 (5 bases). The CDR3 runs 13 residues. V lost 2 bases and J 10 bases, leaving 11 bases between the germline ends. Germline lookup yields CDR1 MNHEY and CDR2 SVGAGI. This CDR3 is CASSYAREGKLFF. In DNA form, the CDR3 reads TGTGCCAGCAGTTACGCCAGGGAGGGAAAACTGTTTTTT.

There are many counts of this clone. The chain recombines TRBV27 with TRBJ1-1, with no clear D. The germline V and J ends were trimmed by 6 bases and 3 bases, with 11 bases remaining between them. Germline CDR1 MNHEY, CDR2 SMNVEV (reference sequence). The CDR3 is 13 residues long. The CDR3 DNA sequence: TGTGCCAGCAGACCCAACGGGTACACTGAAGCTTTCTTT. Protein product: CASRPNGYTEAFF.

The chain combines TRBV5-1 with TRBJ2-7; no firm D call. The germline gives CDR1 SGHRS, CDR2 YFSETQ. The CDR3 is 15 amino acids. Trimming removed 0 bases from V and 2 bases from J, with 12 bases in between. The CDR3 reads CASSLAADRPYEQYF. CDR3 in DNA: TGCGCCAGCAGCTTGGCCGCGGATAGGCCCTACGAGCAGTACTTC.

V and J are TRBV28 and TRBJ2-1; D call uncertain. V lost 4 bases, J lost 0 bases, and 13 bases lay in between. Per germline, CDR1 MDHEN and CDR2 SYDVKM. This CDR3 is built from 16 residues. The CDR3 DNA follows: TGTGCCAGCAGTTCTTCCCTTCCTAGCTCCTACAATGAGCAGTTCTTC. Translated: CASSSSLPSSYNEQFF.

V usage is TRBV3-1 (or the pseudogene TRBV3-2) and J usage is TRBJ1-4, with a possible D match to TRBD1 (6 bases). Germline CDR1 reads LGHDT; CDR2 reads YNNKEL (reference sequence). V was clipped by 4 bases and J by 7 bases, with 16 bases between them. This CDR3 spans 15 amino acids. CDR3 residues: CASSLGQRGSEKLFF. The DNA for the CDR3 is TGTGCCAGCAGCCTTGGCCAGAGGGGGAGTGAAAAACTGTTTTTT.

CDR3 sequence (DNA): TGTGCCAGCAGTTATTCGCTACAACCGTCGGCGGGTGAGCAGTTCTTC. Amino acids: CASSYSLQPSAGEQFF. V and J are TRBV6-6 and TRBJ2-1; tentatively, D is TRBD2 (5 bases). V was shortened by 3 bases and J by 9 bases, with 21 bases between the two germline ends. From germline, CDR1 is MNHNY and CDR2 SVGAGI (reference sequence). The length of the CDR3 is 16 residues.